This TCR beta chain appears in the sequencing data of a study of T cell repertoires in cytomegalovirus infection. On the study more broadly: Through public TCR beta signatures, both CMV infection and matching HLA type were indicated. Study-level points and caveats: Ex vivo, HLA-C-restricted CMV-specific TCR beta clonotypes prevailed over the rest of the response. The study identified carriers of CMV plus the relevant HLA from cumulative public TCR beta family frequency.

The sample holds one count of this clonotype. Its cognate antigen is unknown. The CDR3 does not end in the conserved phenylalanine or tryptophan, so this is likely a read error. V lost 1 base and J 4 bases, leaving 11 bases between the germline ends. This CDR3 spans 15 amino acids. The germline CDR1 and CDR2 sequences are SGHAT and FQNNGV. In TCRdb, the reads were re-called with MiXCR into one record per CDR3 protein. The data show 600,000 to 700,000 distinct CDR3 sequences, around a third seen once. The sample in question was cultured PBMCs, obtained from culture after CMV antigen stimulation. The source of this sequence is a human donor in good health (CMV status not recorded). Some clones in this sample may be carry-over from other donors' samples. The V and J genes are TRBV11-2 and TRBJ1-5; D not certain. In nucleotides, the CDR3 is TGTGCCAGCAGCTTAGTGAGAGGAGGGAATCAGCCCCAGCATTGT. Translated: CASSLVRGGNQPQHC.